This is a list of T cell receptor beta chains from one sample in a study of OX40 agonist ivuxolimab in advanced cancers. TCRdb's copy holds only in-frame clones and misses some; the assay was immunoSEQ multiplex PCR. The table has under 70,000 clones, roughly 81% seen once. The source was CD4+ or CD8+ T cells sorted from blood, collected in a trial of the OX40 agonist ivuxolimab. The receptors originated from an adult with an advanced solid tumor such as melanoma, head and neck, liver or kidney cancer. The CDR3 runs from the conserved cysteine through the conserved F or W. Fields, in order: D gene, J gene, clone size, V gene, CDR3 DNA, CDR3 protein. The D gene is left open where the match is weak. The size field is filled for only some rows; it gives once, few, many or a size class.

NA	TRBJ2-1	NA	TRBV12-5	TGTGCTAGTTCCTGGGACGGGACCTACAATGAGCAGTTCTTC	CASSWDGTYNEQFF
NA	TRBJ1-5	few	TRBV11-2	TGTGCCAGCAGCTCGGACCCAACCGGCGGTCAGCCCCAGCATTTT	CASSSDPTGGQPQHF
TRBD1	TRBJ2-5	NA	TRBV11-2	TGTGCCAGCAGCTTAGAGGGACAGGGGAGAGAGACCCAGTACTTC	CASSLEGQGRETQYF
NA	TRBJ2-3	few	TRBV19	TGTGCCAGTAGGGGGACACGACGGCTTACAGATACGCAGTATTTT	CASRGTRRLTDTQYF
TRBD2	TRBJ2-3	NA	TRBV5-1	TGCGCCAGCAGCGGATTAGCGGGAGAAGATACGCAGTATTTT	CASSGLAGEDTQYF
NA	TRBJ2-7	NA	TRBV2	TGTGCCAGCAATTATGTCAGGGAGTCTGAAGAGCAGTACTTC	CASNYVRESEEQYF
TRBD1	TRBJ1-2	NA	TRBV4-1	TGCGCCAGCAGCCAAGCCGGGACAGGACAGTATGGCTACACCTTC	CASSQAGTGQYGYTF
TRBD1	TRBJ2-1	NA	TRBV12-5	TGTGCTAGTGGTTTGGAGGGGGCCGTGCAGTTCTTC	CASGLEGAVQFF
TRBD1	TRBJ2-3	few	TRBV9	TGTGCCAGCACCCGGGACAGGGAAGCAGATACGCAGTATTTT	CASTRDREADTQYF
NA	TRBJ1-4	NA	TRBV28	TGTGCCAGCAGTTTATCACAGTTGGGAGAAAAACTGTTTTTT	CASSLSQLGEKLFF
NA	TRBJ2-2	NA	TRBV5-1	TGCGCCAGCAGCTTGGGCCGACCCGGGGAGCTGTTTTTT	CASSLGRPGELFF
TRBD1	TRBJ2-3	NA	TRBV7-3	TGTGCCAGCAGCCCCGACAGGGTCGCAGATACGCAGTATTTT	CASSPDRVADTQYF
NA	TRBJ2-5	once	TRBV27	TGTGCCAGCAGTTCGCGGGGTAGGGAGACCCAGTACTTC	CASSSRGRETQYF
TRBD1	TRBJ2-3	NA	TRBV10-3	TGTGCCATCAGTGAGAGAGGGACAGGGGGCTCTTCTAGCACAGATACGCAGTATTTT	CAISERGTGGSSSTDTQYF
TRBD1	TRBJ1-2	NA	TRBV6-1	TGTGCCAGCAGTACCCGACAGGGGTCTGGCTACACCTTC	CASSTRQGSGYTF
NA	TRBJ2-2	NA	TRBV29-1	TGCAGCGTACTAAAGGGGCTCAACACCGGGGAGCTGTTTTTT	CSVLKGLNTGELFF
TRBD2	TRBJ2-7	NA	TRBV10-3	TGTGCCAGCTCCGGGACTAGCGGTCTCGAGCAGTACTTC	CASSGTSGLEQYF
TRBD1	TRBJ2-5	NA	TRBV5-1	TGCGCCAGCAGCTTGGGACAGGGGGCCGGAGAGACCCAGTACTTC	CASSLGQGAGETQYF
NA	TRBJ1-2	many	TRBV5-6	TGTGCCAGCAGATACACCGAGACAGTTTATGGCTACACCTTC	CASRYTETVYGYTF
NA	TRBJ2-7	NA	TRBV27	TGTGCCAGCAGCGCTCGGGGACACCACTACGAGCAGTACTTC	CASSARGHHYEQYF
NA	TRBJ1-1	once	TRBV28	TGTGCCAGCAGTTTATTGTCGAGGAACACTGAAGCTTTCTTT	CASSLLSRNTEAFF
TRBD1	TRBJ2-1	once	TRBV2	TGTGCCAGCAGTGACCAGGGGACAGGGTATGATGAGCAGTTCTTC	CASSDQGTGYDEQFF
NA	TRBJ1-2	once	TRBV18	TGTGCCAGCTCACCACCAAGTCAGTTCCGGCAGGGGAGAACAGGCTACACCTTC	CASSPPSQFRQGRTGYTF
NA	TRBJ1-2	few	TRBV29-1	TGCAGCGATGCGGGCAGCTATGGCTACACCTTC	CSDAGSYGYTF
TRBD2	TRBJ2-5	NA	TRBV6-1	TGTGCCAGCAGTGAATTGCGGGGGGGGCCCTGGGAGACCCAGTACTTC	CASSELRGGPWETQYF
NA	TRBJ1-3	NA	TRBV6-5	TGTGCCAGCAGTTACCCTGAAATTGCCGGAAACACCATATATTTT	CASSYPEIAGNTIYF
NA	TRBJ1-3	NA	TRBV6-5	TGTGCTACTCGTCCGGCACCTTCTGGAAACACCATATATTTT	CATRPAPSGNTIYF
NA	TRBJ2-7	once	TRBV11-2	TGTGCCGGCAGCTTAGCAGGCAGTTACGAGCAGTACTTC	CAGSLAGSYEQYF
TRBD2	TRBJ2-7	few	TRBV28	TGTGCCAGCAGTCTAGCGGGGACTGGGTACGAGCAGTACTTC	CASSLAGTGYEQYF
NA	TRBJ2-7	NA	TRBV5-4	TGTGCCAGCAGCTTGGACCTACCCCCCTACGAGCAGTACTTC	CASSLDLPPYEQYF
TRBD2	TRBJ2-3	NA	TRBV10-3	TGTGCCATCAGTGCTCGGGGGGACGCAGATACGCAGTATTTT	CAISARGDADTQYF
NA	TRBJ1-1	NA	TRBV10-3	TGTGCCGTATCCAGGGATAACACTGAAGCTTTCTTT	CAVSRDNTEAFF
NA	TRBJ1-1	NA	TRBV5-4	TGTGCCAGCAGTCGGTGGACAGAGAACACTGAAGCTTTCTTT	CASSRWTENTEAFF
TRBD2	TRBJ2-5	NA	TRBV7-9	TGTGCCAGCAGCTACCGGACTAGCGGGGGACAAGAGACCCAGTACTTC	CASSYRTSGGQETQYF
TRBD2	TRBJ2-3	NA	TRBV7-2	TGTGCCAGCAGCCAACCGGGGGGGGCTCCAGATACGCAGTATTTT	CASSQPGGAPDTQYF
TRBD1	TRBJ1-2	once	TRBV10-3	TGTGCCATCAGTGCCGTCCAGCAGGGGGCGCAAGAATCAGCTAACTATGGCTACACCTTC	CAISAVQQGAQESANYGYTF
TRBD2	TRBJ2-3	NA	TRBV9	TGTGCCAGCAGCCCTCGGGGAGCGGGATACACAGATACGCAGTATTTT	CASSPRGAGYTDTQYF
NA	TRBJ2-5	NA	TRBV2	TGTGCCAGCTTTGAGGGTCGAGAGACCCAGTACTTC	CASFEGRETQYF
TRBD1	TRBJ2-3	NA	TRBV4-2	TGTGCCAGCAGCCAGGGGACAGCGACAGATACGCAGTATTTT	CASSQGTATDTQYF
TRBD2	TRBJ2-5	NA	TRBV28	TGTGCCAGCCATCCGCCGGGACTAGCGGCACAAGAGACCCAGTACTTC	CASHPPGLAAQETQYF
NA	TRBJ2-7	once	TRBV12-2	TGTGCAAGTCGCTTAGAGGGATCGGCTAGCGGGTCAAACGAGCAGTACTTC	CASRLEGSASGSNEQYF
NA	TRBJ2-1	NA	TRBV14	TGTGCCAGCAGCCAAGAACAGGGTCTCATAGGGAGGTTGGTCTTC	CASSQEQGLIGRLVF
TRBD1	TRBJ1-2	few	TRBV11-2	TGTGCCAGCAGCTCGAGCAGGGGGACAGGCGGCTACACCTTC	CASSSSRGTGGYTF
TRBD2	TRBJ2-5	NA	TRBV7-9	TGTGCCAGCAGCTTCCTTAGCGGGGCTGGGGAGACCCAGTACTTC	CASSFLSGAGETQYF
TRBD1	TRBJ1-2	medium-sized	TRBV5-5	TGTGCCAGCAGCACTTGGACAGGGGCGAGCTACACCTTC	CASSTWTGASYTF
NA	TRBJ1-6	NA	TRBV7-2	TGTGCCAGCAGCTTAAACTCACCCCTCCACTTT	CASSLNSPLHF
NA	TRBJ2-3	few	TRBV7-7	TGTGCCAGCAGCTTACTGGCGGGGGCGAACACAGATACGCAGTATTTT	CASSLLAGANTDTQYF
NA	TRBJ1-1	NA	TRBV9	TGTGCCAGCAGCCTAACAGGGATGAACACTGAAGCTTTCTTT	CASSLTGMNTEAFF
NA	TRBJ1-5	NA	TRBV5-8	TGTGCCAGCAGCTTGGGTCTCTATAGCAATCAGCCCCAGCATTTT	CASSLGLYSNQPQHF
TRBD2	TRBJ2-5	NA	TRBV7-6	TGTGCCAGCAGCCGTAGACTAGCGGAGCGCCAAGAGACCCAGTACTTC	CASSRRLAERQETQYF
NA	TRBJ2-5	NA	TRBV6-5	TGTGCCAGCAGTTACTCTCCCAGGGGAAAAGAGACCCAGTACTTC	CASSYSPRGKETQYF